The clone carrying this TCR beta chain was observed many times. The data stem from a study of regulatory T cells in long-lasting Graves disease. Germline CDR1 MNHEY, CDR2 SMNVEV (reference sequence). V was trimmed by 5 bases and J by 0 bases, leaving 13 bases between them. This CDR3 spans 15 amino acids. Arm-PCR of CDR3 regions with iRepertoire HTBI primers generated TCR beta libraries. TCRdb redid the calling of the multiplex PCR reads with MiXCR, one entry per CDR3 protein. The table shows 500,000 or so distinct CDR3 sequences, with more than 15% occurring only once. Sample time point: newly diagnosed GD, antithyroid drugs for less than 3 months. Extracted RNA from PBMCs served as the source of the TCR library. This same sample was also taken into another study, of T cells in Graves' hyperthyroidism and ophthalmopathy.

The V gene is TRBV27, the J gene TRBJ1-1; no reliable D call. Sequences were derived from peripheral blood mononuclear cells (PBMCs), sampled at new diagnosis, from a patient treated with antithyroid drugs. The TCR comes from a woman aged 35-65 years with Graves disease. The CDR3 sequence: CASSPQQGLNTEAFF. CDR3 sequence (DNA): TGTGCCAGCAGTCCCCAACAAGGGTTGAACACTGAAGCTTTCTTT.